What follows are 31 T cell receptor beta chains derived from one specimen sequenced in a study of prognosis after radiotherapy for stage I lung cancer. Genomic DNA provided the template from which TCR beta CDR3 was amplified by two-round multiplex PCR. Amplification in first-round PCR relied on primers specific to each TRBV and TRBJ gene. TCRdb reanalysed the multiplex PCR reads using MiXCR and keeps one entry per CDR3 protein. Of 13,000 or so distinct CDR3 sequences in the sample, about half are singletons; the top ten hold roughly 37%. Sequencing was performed on PBMCs, taken before or after stereotactic body radiation therapy (not recorded which). Source of these receptors: a donor at least 50 years old with non-small cell lung cancer.

This clonotype was seen at least ten times. This chain connects TRBV29-1 to TRBJ1-2; D is possibly TRBD1 (6 bases). Germline CDR1 and CDR2: SQVTM and ANQGSEA. CDR3 size: 13 residues. V lost 1 base to trimming and J lost 7 bases, with 13 bases between them. The CDR3 DNA reads TGCAGCGTTGAAGTCCTTCAACAGGGTGGCTACACCTTC. This translates into CSVEVLQQGGYTF.

This clonotype has at least ten counts. V is TRBV24-1 and J is TRBJ2-6; D is unclear. Germline V gives CDR1 KGHDR, CDR2 SFDVKD. This CDR3 is 13 amino acids long. V lost 2 bases and J 2 bases, leaving 0 bases between the germline ends. The CDR3 protein is CATSDSGANVLTF. The CDR3 bases are TGTGCCACCAGTGATTCTGGGGCCAACGTCCTGACTTTC.

Turning to this clonotype: A read error may explain this, as a much larger clone is one base away. The J gene is TRBJ2-5, the V gene TRBV6-1; maybe TRBD1 (5 bases). This CDR3 region has 15 residues. Germline V gene data show CDR1 as MNHNS and CDR2 as SASEGT. The germline V and J ends were trimmed by 7 bases and 1 base, with 16 bases remaining between them. CDR3 in DNA: TGTGCCAGCATTTTACGCCGACAGAGCCAAGAGACCCAGTACTTC. This sequence encodes CASILRRQSQETQYF.

Worth noting for this clonotype: This CDR3 fails to terminate in the conserved phenylalanine or tryptophan, so it likely reflects a read error. The V call is TRBV5-5, the J call TRBJ2-1; the match to TRBD1 covers 7 bases. CDR3 length: 15 residues. The junction had 10 bases not matched to a gene; V was cut back by 6 bases and J by 4 bases. Germline CDR1 reads SGHKS; CDR2 reads YYEKEE (reference sequence). CDR3 nucleotides: TGTGCCAGCACCTTAGGACAGGAGACTTACAATGAGCAGTTCCTC. This gives the protein CASTLGQETYNEQFL.

The chain has TRBV6-5 and TRBJ2-7; 8 bases align to TRBD1. Looked up from germline, CDR1 is MNHEY and CDR2 is SVGAGI. The CDR3 is 15 residues long. The V segment lost 1 base and the J segment 3 bases; nucleotides outside the gene matches: 5. CDR3 protein: CASSYCDRGVYEQYF. CDR3 DNA: TGTGCCAGCAGTTACTGCGACAGGGGTGTCTACGAGCAGTACTTC.

In its sample, this clonotype ranks as medium-sized (0.01 to 0.1%). The chain joins TRBV12-3 or TRBV12-4 to TRBJ2-7; D may be TRBD2 (5 bases). This CDR3 contains 12 residues. Trimming left V 6 bases short and J 3 bases short, with 9 bases between. The CDR3 region is CASSPGDYEQYF. The CDR3 DNA reads as TGTGCCAGCAGCCCCGGGGACTACGAGCAGTACTTC.

The rearrangement links TRBV5-1 to TRBJ1-1; 8 bases are a match to TRBD1. Per germline, CDR1 SGHRS and CDR2 YFSETQ. Germline trimming cut 5 bases from V and 0 bases from J; bases unmatched to any gene: 0. This CDR3 spans 13 amino acids. The CDR3 coding sequence is TGCGCCAGCAGGGGACAGGTGAACACTGAAGCTTTCTTT. This encodes CASRGQVNTEAFF.

The rearrangement joins TRBV4-2 to TRBJ2-3; 7 bases fit TRBD2. The CDR3 has 17 amino acids. The germline V gene encodes CDR1 LGHNA and CDR2 YNFKEQ. The ends lost 0 bases at V and 2 bases at J; junction bases unmatched: 8. CDR3 nucleotides: TGTGCCAGCAGCCAAGATCTGGGGGGGGAAGACACAGATACGCAGTATTTT. Translated, it gives CASSQDLGGEDTDTQYF.

The CDR3, as DNA: TGTGCCAGCAGCTTAACTAGCGGGATGAATGAGCAGTTCTTC. This encodes CASSLTSGMNEQFF. The gene calls are TRBV7-3 and TRBJ2-1; 8 bases match TRBD2. This CDR3 comprises 14 residues. Unmatched junction bases numbered 2, after V lost 0 bases and J lost 7 bases. CDR1 SGHTA and CDR2 FQGTGA come from the germline V gene.

This clonotype is medium-sized (0.01 to 0.1%) in the sample. The genes are TRBV6-4 and TRBJ2-1, with 10 bases fitting TRBD2. Losses at the gene ends were 5 bases for V and 5 bases for J; bases not matched to a gene: 6. From germline, CDR1 is MRHNA and CDR2 SNTAGT. The CDR3 length is 15 residues. The DNA of the CDR3 is TGTGCCAGCAGTCCCGGACTAGCGGACAACAATGAGCAGTTCTTC. Residues: CASSPGLADNNEQFF.

This chain uses TRBV7-2 with TRBJ1-2; TRBD1 aligns across 9 bases. The V segment lost 5 bases and the J segment 8 bases; nucleotides outside the gene matches: 6. The CDR3 loop spans 13 amino acids. Germline V lookup: CDR1 SGHTA, CDR2 FQGNSA. This chain's CDR3 is CASSQGTGYGYTF. CDR3 DNA: TGTGCCAGCAGCCAGGGGACAGGGTACGGCTACACCTTC.

About this clonotype itself: The junction departs from germline at one end; a sequencing error may be responsible. Here the CDR3 reads CSSRPRLDSYEQYF. The DNA for the CDR3 is TGTTCCAGTAGGCCTAGACTAGACTCCTACGAGCAGTACTTC. This chain uses TRBV2 with TRBJ2-7, with a weak D call TRBD2 (6 bases). The CDR3 extends over 14 amino acids. Germline V gives CDR1 SNHLY, CDR2 FYNNEI.

This clonotype has a count of ten or more. This chain joins TRBV20-1 and TRBJ1-5; 8 bases fit TRBD1. CDR3 length equals 20 residues. The V gene end was trimmed by 1 base and the J gene end by 2 bases; junction bases not matched to a gene: 19. Germline CDR1 DFQATT, CDR2 SNEGSKA (reference sequence). As DNA, the CDR3 is TGCAGTGCTAGAGCGTGGGGGACAGGTGACTTCTATTTTCGCAATCAGCCCCAGCATTTT. Protein product: CSARAWGTGDFYFRNQPQHF.

In this sample, this clonotype turned up many times. J is TRBJ1-4 and V is TRBV28; possible D gene TRBD1, 6 bases. The CDR3 is 13 amino acids. Germline-derived CDR1 and CDR2 are MDHEN and SYDVKM. Trimming took 5 bases from V and 7 from J, leaving 11 bases between them. CDR3 bases: TGTGCCAGCAGTGGAGCAGGGGCTGAAAAACTGTTTTTT. Translated, it gives CASSGAGAEKLFF. The variable domain in full, completed from reference TRBV28 and TRBJ1-4, reads DVKVTQSSRYLVKRTGEKVFLECVQDMDHENMFWYRQDPGLGLRLIYFSYDVKMKEKGDIPEGYSVSREKKERFSLILESASTNQTSMYLCASSGAGAEKLFFGSGTQLSVL.

A single count supports this clonotype. The chain combines TRBV5-1 with TRBJ2-2; D uncertain. V lost 0 bases and J 7 bases, leaving 10 bases between the germline ends. The CDR3 runs to 14 residues. Germline V lookup: CDR1 SGHRS, CDR2 YFSETQ. DNA for the CDR3: TGCGCCAGCAGCTTGGAGGTAAGGGACGGGGAGCTGTTTTTT. It encodes CASSLEVRDGELFF.

There are many counts of this clonotype. The chain combines TRBV4-1 with TRBJ2-7; 10 bases are a match to TRBD2. This CDR3 comprises 15 residues. CDR1 and CDR2 from the germline V gene are MGHRA and YSYEKL. The V segment lost 1 base and the J segment 9 bases; nucleotides outside the gene matches: 9. In nucleotides, the CDR3 is TGCGCCAGCAGCCAAGGGACTAGCGGAATGTTGGGGCAGTACTTC. It encodes CASSQGTSGMLGQYF.

The chain recombines TRBV5-5 with TRBJ1-5; 9 nucleotides align to TRBD1. Germline V gene sequence: CDR1 SGHKS, CDR2 YYEKEE (reference sequence). CDR3 length equals 16 residues. The trim removed 2 bases at V and 7 bases at J, leaving 10 bases unmatched. The CDR3 region is CASSFRDREFSQPQHF. The CDR3 DNA is TGTGCCAGCAGCTTCCGGGACAGGGAATTTTCCCAGCCCCAGCATTTT.

This chain joins TRBV5-1 and TRBJ2-1; a possible D gene is TRBD1 (6 bases). Germline lookup yields CDR1 SGHRS and CDR2 YFSETQ. The CDR3 spans 18 residues. V lost 0 bases and J 2 bases, leaving 18 bases between the germline ends. For the CDR3, the DNA is TGCGCCAGCAGCTTGGGGGGGCCTGGGCGATGGACCTACAATGAGCAGTTCTTC. Protein: CASSLGGPGRWTYNEQFF. Full variable domain (rest looked up from reference TRBV5-1 and TRBJ2-1): KAGVTQTPRYLIKTRGQQVTLSCSPISGHRSVSWYQQTPGQGLQFLFEYFSETQRNKGNFPGRFSGRQFSNSRSEMNVSTLELGDSALYLCASSLGGPGRWTYNEQFFGPGTRLTVL.

In nucleotides, the CDR3 is TGTGCCAGCAGCGTAGCCAGTACTATCGGGGGGGCCGGTTACAATGAGCAGTTCTTC. As protein: CASSVASTIGGAGYNEQFF. The chain has TRBV9 and TRBJ2-1; 8 positions agree with TRBD2. J gave up 4 bases and V 0 bases, and 15 bases lay outside the gene matches. The CDR3 has 19 residues. In germline, CDR1 is SGDLS, CDR2 YYNGEE.

With respect to this clonotype: Mismatch with germline at one junction end may stem from a read error. The CDR3 DNA reads TGTGCCAGCAGACCGTACCTAACCGTGGAGCTGTTTTTT. Its protein is CASRPYLTVELFF. The chain has TRBV28 and TRBJ2-2; D unclear. CDR1 and CDR2 from the germline V gene are MDHEN and SYDVKM. The CDR3 consists of 13 residues.

As for this clonotype: A far larger clone is one base from this, pointing to a likely read error. V usage is TRBV6-2 or TRBV6-3 and J usage is TRBJ1-4; D remains ambiguous. This CDR3 is built from 16 residues. V dropped 2 bases and J dropped 5 bases, with 15 bases sitting between them. Germline lookup yields CDR1 MNHEY and CDR2 SVGEGT. The CDR3 nucleotides read TGTGCCAGCAGTTACACCATCCGGGTGACGAATGAAAAACTGTTTTTT. Its translation: CASSYTIRVTNEKLFF.

This clonotype appeared many times. This chain connects TRBV7-2 to TRBJ2-7; perhaps TRBD2 as D (5 bases). V was pared by 2 bases and J by 2 bases, with 22 bases between. The germline CDR1 and CDR2 sequences are SGHTA and FQGNSA. The CDR3 sequence is 18 residues long. CDR3 protein: CASSLQPPWAGRTYEQYF. CDR3 in DNA: TGTGCCAGCAGCTTACAGCCCCCCTGGGCGGGTCGAACCTACGAGCAGTACTTC.

Worth noting for this clonotype: A single base is all that separates this from a far larger clone, so a read error is likely. This chain links TRBV11-2 with TRBJ1-2; 10 bases align to TRBD1. The CDR3 totals 17 residues. V shed 1 base, J shed 2 bases, and the junction held 7 bases outside the gene matches. Germline V gene lookup returns CDR1 SGHAT and CDR2 FQNNGV. The CDR3 DNA reads TGTGCCAGCAGCTTAGCGTGTAAGGGACAGGGGAACTATGGCTACACCTTC. As protein: CASSLACKGQGNYGYTF.

At least ten counts were recorded for this clonotype. The gene calls are TRBV19 and TRBJ2-5, with TRBD1 matching over 7 bases. The CDR3 sequence is 13 residues long. Germline assignment: CDR1 LNHDA and CDR2 SQIVND (reference sequence). The V segment lost 1 base and the J segment 8 bases; nucleotides outside the gene matches: 4. The CDR3 nucleotides read TGTGCCAGTAGTATAGGACAGGGAATAACCCAGTACTTC. The encoded protein is CASSIGQGITQYF.

The chain combines TRBV20-1 with TRBJ2-7, with D possibly TRBD1 on 5 matching bases. The CDR3 totals 14 residues. Trimming pared 0 bases from V and 3 bases from J, leaving 12 bases between. CDR1 and CDR2 (germline): DFQATT, SNEGSKA (reference sequence). CDR3 DNA sequence: TGCAGTGCTAGAGATCTAGGGGCAAGCTACGAGCAGTACTTC. Its protein product is CSARDLGASYEQYF.

The chain recombines TRBV28 with TRBJ2-3; TRBD1 aligns across 9 bases. The CDR3 is 14 amino acids. Germline V lookup: CDR1 MDHEN, CDR2 SYDVKM. With 5 bases clipped from V and 5 bases from J, the junction kept 5 bases outside the gene matches. The DNA for the CDR3 is TGTGCCAGCAGTCCCCCGGACAGGGGAGATACGCAGTATTTT. It codes for CASSPPDRGDTQYF.

This clonotype was seen a handful of times. A far larger clone lies a single base away; this is likely a read error. V and J are TRBV7-9 and TRBJ2-7; D is unresolved. The V end lost 1 base, the J end lost 0 bases, and 13 bases lay between the germline ends. This CDR3 region has 16 residues. Per the germline V gene, CDR1 is SEHNR and CDR2 is FQNEAQ (reference sequence). The DNA of the CDR3 is TGTGCCAGCAGCTTAGGAGGAGTGTTGATCTCCTACGAGCAGTACTTC. Encoded protein: CASSLGGVLISYEQYF.

By sample fraction, this clonotype is medium-sized (0.01 to 0.1%). CDR3 loop: CASSLEGTPYGYTF. The CDR3 DNA follows: TGTGCCAGCAGCTTAGAGGGGACACCCTATGGCTACACCTTC. This chain connects TRBV11-2 to TRBJ1-2, with D tentatively TRBD1 (6 bases). This CDR3 has 14 amino acids. V gave up 0 bases and J gave up 4 bases, with 9 bases separating them. From germline, CDR1 is SGHAT and CDR2 FQNNGV.

The V and J genes are TRBV12-3 or TRBV12-4 and TRBJ2-1; 7 bases are a match to TRBD2. V lost 8 bases, J lost 6 bases, and 7 bases stayed unmatched. CDR3 size: 13 residues. CDR3 region: CASSLGEGNEQFF. The CDR3 coding sequence is TGTGCCAGCTCCTTGGGGGAGGGCAATGAGCAGTTCTTC.

The chain has TRBV6-1 and TRBJ2-7; D perhaps matches TRBD1 (6 bases). The CDR3 spans 14 residues. V dropped 10 bases and J dropped 3 bases, with 19 bases sitting between them. In germline, CDR1 is MNHNS, CDR2 SASEGT. The DNA of the CDR3 is TGTGCCAACAGGGATGGTTTACAGAGCTACGAGCAGTACTTC. Translating it yields CANRDGLQSYEQYF.

This clonotype came up many times. V and J are TRBV5-8 and TRBJ1-3; D unresolved. Looked up from germline, CDR1 is SGHTS and CDR2 is YDEGEE. V lost 0 bases to trimming and J lost 0 bases, with 7 bases between them. The CDR3 sequence is 15 residues long. Here the CDR3 reads CASSLEVTSGNTIYF. The CDR3 nucleotides are TGTGCCAGCAGCTTGGAGGTAACCTCTGGAAACACCATATATTTT. Based on the CDR3 plus reference TRBV5-8 and TRBJ1-3, the full variable domain is EAGVTQSPTHLIKTRGQQATLRCSPISGHTSVYWYQQALGLGLQFLLWYDEGEERNRGNFPPRFSGRQFPNYSSELNVNALELEDSALYLCASSLEVTSGNTIYFGEGSWLTVV.